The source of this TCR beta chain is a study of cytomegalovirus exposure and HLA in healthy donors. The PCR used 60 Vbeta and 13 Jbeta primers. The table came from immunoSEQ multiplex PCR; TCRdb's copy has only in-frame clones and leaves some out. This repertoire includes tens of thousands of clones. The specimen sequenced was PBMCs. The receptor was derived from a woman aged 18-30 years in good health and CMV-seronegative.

CDR3 DNA: TGTGCCAGCAGTTACCTAGGGGGGGAGCAAGAGACCCAGTACTTC. It encodes CASSYLGGEQETQYF. This chain joins TRBV6-5 and TRBJ2-5; TRBD2 is a possible D gene (7 bases). This CDR3 is 15 amino acids long. Germline V gives CDR1 MNHEY, CDR2 SVGAGI. V lost 2 bases and J lost 2, with 12 bases in between.